The 28 T cell receptor beta chains below were found in one sample sequenced in a study of cytomegalovirus exposure and HLA in healthy donors. The PCR employed 60 Vbeta primers together with 13 Jbeta primers. Clones were read by immunoSEQ multiplex PCR, and TCRdb kept only the in-frame ones, dropping some. The sample has roughly 43,000 clones, 70% to 85% seen once. Sample: PBMCs. The receptor set was obtained from a man between 25 and 39 years old in good health and CMV-seronegative.

This chain connects TRBV9 to TRBJ2-1; D is perhaps TRBD2 (5 bases). Trimming took 8 bases from V and 2 from J, leaving 14 bases between them. This CDR3 is 14 amino acids long. Germline-derived CDR1 and CDR2 are SGDLS and YYNGEE. The CDR3 DNA reads TGTGCCAGTGCTGTTTCGGGGACCTACAATGAGCAGTTCTTC. Protein sequence: CASAVSGTYNEQFF.

The V gene is TRBV6-6, the J gene TRBJ2-7, with a tentative D call TRBD2 (7 bases). This CDR3 is 16 amino acids long. The germline V and J ends were trimmed by 1 base and 6 bases, with 19 bases remaining between them. Germline V CDR1 and CDR2: MNHNY, SVGAGI (reference sequence). The CDR3 loop reads CASSYFGGGRRTEQYF. The CDR3 DNA reads as TGTGCCAGCAGTTACTTTGGGGGCGGGAGAAGGACCGAGCAGTACTTC.

This clone occurred a few times. The rearrangement links TRBV19 to TRBJ1-2; TRBD1 matches 7 bases. The CDR3 is 13 amino acids. After removal of 1 base from V and 7 bases from J, the junction contained 3 bases not matched to a gene. Germline assignment: CDR1 LNHDA and CDR2 SQIVND (reference sequence). The CDR3 is CASSIADRVGYTF. Here the CDR3 DNA reads TGTGCCAGTAGTATAGCTGACAGGGTTGGCTACACCTTC.

The sample holds a few counts of this clone. This chain connects TRBV7-6 to TRBJ2-7, with D uncertain. CDR1 is SGHVS and CDR2 is FNYEAQ in the germline V gene. V was trimmed by 1 base and J by 0 bases, leaving 10 bases between them. The CDR3 covers 15 residues. The CDR3 DNA reads as TGTGCCAGCAGCTTAGGACAAGACACCTCCTACGAGCAGTACTTC. It codes for CASSLGQDTSYEQYF.

As for this clone: A junction boundary mismatches the germline segment, possibly from a read error. The J gene is TRBJ1-1, the V gene TRBV7-9, with 9 bases matching TRBD1. Germline lookup yields CDR1 SEHNR and CDR2 FQNEAQ (reference sequence). This CDR3 spans 14 amino acids. The DNA of the CDR3 is TGTTCCAGCAGCTTATCCGGGACAGGGCCTGAAGCTTTCTTT. Protein: CSSSLSGTGPEAFF. Full variable domain (rest looked up from reference TRBV7-9 and TRBJ1-1): DTGVSQNPRHKITKRGQNVTFRCDPISEHNRLYWYRQTLGQGPEFLTYFQNEAQLEKSRLLSDRFSAERPKGSFSTLEIQRTEQGDSAMYLCSSSLSGTGPEAFFGQGTRLTVV.

The rearrangement uses TRBV4-1 and TRBJ2-5, with 10 nucleotides matching TRBD2. CDR1 is MGHRA, CDR2 YSYEKL, per germline. The CDR3 is 16 residues long. The J segment lost 5 bases and the V segment lost 0 bases, leaving 6 bases of the junction unmatched. In nucleotides, the CDR3 is TGCGCCAGCAGCCAAGATTCAGCGGGAGGGATGGAGACCCAGTACTTC. Protein sequence: CASSQDSAGGMETQYF.

The chain uses TRBV11-2 and TRBJ2-7; TRBD2 matches at 11 bases. CDR1 and CDR2 (germline): SGHAT, FQNNGV. The CDR3 totals 18 residues. V shed 5 bases, J shed 6 bases, and the junction held 18 bases outside the gene matches. CDR3 DNA: TGTGCCAGCAGCCCCGGGAGCGTAGCGGGAGGGTCCTCCCGCGAGCAGTACTTC. Translating it yields CASSPGSVAGGSSREQYF.

This chain joins TRBV7-2 and TRBJ2-7; D is perhaps TRBD2 (5 bases). Germline V CDR1 and CDR2: SGHTA, FQGNSA. CDR3 length: 14 residues. Trimming took off 5 bases at V and 2 bases at J, with 13 bases between the two ends. CDR3 coding DNA: TGTGCCAGCAGCCCAAGATTAGCGACCTACGAGCAGTACTTC. Its translation: CASSPRLATYEQYF.

This rearrangement joins TRBV7-8 to TRBJ2-1; a weak D match, TRBD2 (5 bases). V dropped 7 bases and J dropped 5 bases, with 21 bases sitting between them. This CDR3 has 16 residues. Germline V lookup: CDR1 SGHVS, CDR2 FQNEAQ. In nucleotides, the CDR3 is TGTGCCAGCAACAAGAGATGGGAGTTTAAGGACAATGAGCAGTTCTTC. It encodes CASNKRWEFKDNEQFF.

This clone was counted between two and nine times. The rearrangement links TRBV5-1 to TRBJ2-7, with 9 positions matching TRBD2. The V and J ends lost 0 bases and 6 bases, in that order; junction bases with no gene match: 16. CDR1 SGHRS and CDR2 YFSETQ come from the germline V gene. CDR3 size: 18 residues. For the CDR3, the DNA is TGCGCCAGCAGCTTGGAGGGGACTAGCTCCCTTTTAGGGGGCGAGCAGTACTTC. It translates to CASSLEGTSSLLGGEQYF.

The rearrangement links TRBV5-1 to TRBJ2-7, with 10 nucleotides matching TRBD1. The germline V gene has CDR1 SGHRS and CDR2 YFSETQ. V shed 1 base, J shed 3 bases, and the junction held 10 bases outside the gene matches. This CDR3 has 17 amino acids. DNA of the CDR3: TGCGCCAGCAGCTTGCTACCGGGGACAGGGGTTTTCTACGAGCAGTACTTC. Residues: CASSLLPGTGVFYEQYF.

This chain uses TRBV7-2 with TRBJ2-5, with TRBD2 matching over 11 bases. The DNA end is more similar to TRBJ2-7, so the J call may be wrong. Per germline, CDR1 SGHTA and CDR2 FQGNSA. The CDR3 has 15 residues. The DNA for the CDR3 is TGTGCCAGCGGTTCTATGGGTAGCGGGAGGGACGAGCAGTACTTC. Protein product: CASGSMGSGRDEQYF.

The V and J genes are TRBV4-2 and TRBJ2-2, with 9 bases aligning to TRBD2. The CDR3 runs to 17 residues. Germline loops: CDR1 LGHNA, CDR2 YNFKEQ. The J segment lost 0 bases and the V segment lost 0 bases, leaving 2 bases of the junction unmatched. This chain's CDR3 is CASSQETSGTNTGELFF. Here the CDR3 DNA reads TGTGCCAGCAGCCAAGAGACTAGCGGAACGAACACCGGGGAGCTGTTTTTT.

V gene TRBV28 combines with J gene TRBJ2-1; 12 nucleotides align to TRBD2. CDR1 is MDHEN and CDR2 is SYDVKM in the germline V gene. The CDR3 consists of 15 residues. Trimming removed 6 bases from V and 9 bases from J; junction bases left unmatched: 9. The DNA for the CDR3 is TGTGCCAGCAGCCATACGACTAGCGGGAGCGGTGAGCAGTTCTTC. Its translation: CASSHTTSGSGEQFF.

In DNA form, the CDR3 reads TGTGCCAGCAGCTTAGTATCCTTCGCGAATGAGCAGTTCTTC. As protein: CASSLVSFANEQFF. The chain couples TRBV7-2 to TRBJ2-1; D is unclear. This CDR3 has 14 residues. V shed 1 base and J shed 7 bases, with 11 bases lying between them. Germline CDR1 and CDR2: SGHTA and FQGNSA.

The chain joins TRBV27 to TRBJ2-2, with D tentatively TRBD2 (6 bases). CDR1 is MNHEY and CDR2 is SMNVEV in the germline V gene (reference sequence). This CDR3 spans 15 amino acids. The ends were cut back, 7 bases at V and 3 bases at J, with 15 bases in the middle. The CDR3: CASTKAGSYTGELFF. The CDR3 DNA reads as TGTGCCAGCACCAAGGCGGGAAGCTACACCGGGGAGCTGTTTTTT.

The chain couples TRBV7-9 to TRBJ1-5; D unclear. This CDR3 spans 15 amino acids. Trimming took off 1 base at V and 0 bases at J, with 7 bases between the two ends. CDR1 is SEHNR and CDR2 is FQNEAQ in the germline V gene (reference sequence). The CDR3, as DNA: TGTGCCAGCAGCTTAGGTGAGATTAGCAATCAGCCCCAGCATTTT. It encodes CASSLGEISNQPQHF.

This clone was observed a handful of times. In DNA, the CDR3 is TGTGCCAGCAGCTTAAAATATGCACCTTTAGTTGGCAATGAGCAGTTCTTC. Translation gives CASSLKYAPLVGNEQFF. This chain joins TRBV7-2 and TRBJ2-1; D not resolved. V was clipped by 2 bases and J by 6 bases, with 20 bases between them. CDR1 SGHTA and CDR2 FQGNSA come from the germline V gene. The CDR3 loop spans 17 amino acids.

This chain joins TRBV6-6 and TRBJ2-7; no clear D gene. V was trimmed by 2 bases and J by 9 bases, leaving 17 bases between them. CDR3 length: 14 residues. Germline lookup yields CDR1 MNHNY and CDR2 SVGAGI (reference sequence). The CDR3 DNA is TGTGCCAGCAGTTACGACGAGACCCTACGAGGGCAGTACTTC. It encodes CASSYDETLRGQYF.

The CDR3 reads CAWSVISGTGELFF. CDR3 coding DNA: TGTGCCTGGAGTGTAATTTCGGGCACCGGGGAGCTGTTTTTT. The chain joins TRBV30 to TRBJ2-2; unclear D gene. Trimming stripped 0 bases from V and 4 bases from J, with 9 bases between. The germline V gene encodes CDR1 GTSNPN and CDR2 SVGIG (reference sequence). The CDR3 is made up of 14 amino acids.

The V call is TRBV27, the J call TRBJ2-1; D is perhaps TRBD1 (6 bases). The CDR3 covers 13 residues. CDR1 and CDR2 (germline): MNHEY, SMNVEV (reference sequence). Trimming pared 5 bases from V and 9 bases from J, leaving 14 bases between. The DNA of the CDR3 is TGTGCCAGCAGTCCCCAGGGGCCACTTGAGCAGTTCTTC. Protein sequence: CASSPQGPLEQFF.

The V call is TRBV11-2, the J call TRBJ1-2, with no clear D. Germline loops: CDR1 SGHAT, CDR2 FQNNGV. This CDR3 comprises 13 residues. V gave up 8 bases and J gave up 3 bases, with 13 bases separating them. This chain's CDR3 is CASGMERYYGYTF. CDR3 coding DNA: TGTGCCAGCGGCATGGAGAGGTACTATGGCTACACCTTC.

The chain uses TRBV30 and TRBJ1-1, with D possibly matching TRBD1 (5 bases). V lost 5 bases to trimming and J lost 1 base, with 11 bases between them. The CDR3 totals 13 residues. From germline, CDR1 is GTSNPN and CDR2 SVGIG (reference sequence). This CDR3 reads CAWGRGSNTEAFF. The CDR3 DNA reads TGTGCCTGGGGGAGGGGTTCGAACACTGAAGCTTTCTTT.

CDR3 protein: CASSAKTSRSDTQYF. CDR3 nucleotides: TGTGCCAGCAGCGCTAAGACTAGCCGTTCAGATACGCAGTATTTT. The chain couples TRBV9 to TRBJ2-3; 7 nucleotides agree with TRBD2. The germline gives CDR1 SGDLS, CDR2 YYNGEE. The CDR3 is 15 amino acids. The junction had 8 bases not matched to a gene; V was cut back by 3 bases and J by 4 bases.

Notes on this clone: Sequence at one end of the junction differs from germline and may be a read error. V and J are TRBV7-9 and TRBJ1-2, with no clear D. The germline V gene has CDR1 SEHNR and CDR2 FQNEAQ (reference sequence). The CDR3 sequence is 16 residues long. The DNA of the CDR3 is TGTTCCAGCAGCCGGACTAGCGGGAGTGGGAACTATGGCTACACCTTC. Protein: CSSSRTSGSGNYGYTF.

The rearrangement links TRBV5-1 to TRBJ2-5; 9 bases are shared with TRBD1. The germline gives CDR1 SGHRS, CDR2 YFSETQ. The CDR3 contains 15 residues. The J segment lost 5 bases and the V segment lost 0 bases, leaving 5 bases of the junction unmatched. The CDR3 sequence is CASSLGDRVPETQYF. CDR3 DNA: TGCGCCAGCAGCTTGGGGGACAGGGTACCGGAGACCCAGTACTTC.

This chain uses TRBV9 with TRBJ2-2; 10 nucleotides agree with TRBD2. The CDR3 runs to 14 residues. CDR1 is SGDLS, CDR2 YYNGEE, per germline. Trimming took 1 base from V and 6 from J; bases not matched to a gene: 0. CDR3 in DNA: TGTGCCAGCAGCGTACTAGCGGGAGCCGGGGAGCTGTTTTTT. Protein sequence: CASSVLAGAGELFF.

The chain carries TRBV19 and TRBJ2-2; 7 bases are a match to TRBD2. Trimming removed 3 bases from V and 2 bases from J; junction bases left unmatched: 3. Germline assignment: CDR1 LNHDA and CDR2 SQIVND (reference sequence). This CDR3 comprises 15 residues. The CDR3 coding sequence is TGTGCCAGTAGTATCCTAGCGGATAACACCGGGGAGCTGTTTTTT. Protein: CASSILADNTGELFF.